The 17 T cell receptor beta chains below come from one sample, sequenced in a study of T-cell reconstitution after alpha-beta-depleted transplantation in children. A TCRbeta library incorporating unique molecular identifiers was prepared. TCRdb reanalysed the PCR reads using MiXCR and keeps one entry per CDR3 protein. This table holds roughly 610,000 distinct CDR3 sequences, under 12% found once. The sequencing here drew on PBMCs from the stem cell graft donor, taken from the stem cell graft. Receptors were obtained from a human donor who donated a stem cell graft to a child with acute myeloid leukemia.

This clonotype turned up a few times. This chain's CDR3 is CASSTGRVNTEAFF. CDR3 in DNA: TGTGCCAGCAGTACAGGGAGAGTGAACACTGAAGCTTTCTTT. The chain couples TRBV28 to TRBJ1-1; tentatively, D is TRBD1 (6 bases). This CDR3 has 14 amino acids. The germline V and J ends were trimmed by 5 bases and 0 bases, with 10 bases remaining between them. The germline CDR1 and CDR2 sequences are MDHEN and SYDVKM.

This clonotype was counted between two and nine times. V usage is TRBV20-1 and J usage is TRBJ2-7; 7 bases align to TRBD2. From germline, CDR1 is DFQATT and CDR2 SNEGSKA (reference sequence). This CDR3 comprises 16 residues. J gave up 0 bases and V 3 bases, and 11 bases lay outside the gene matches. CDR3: CSASGGRIAPSYEQYF. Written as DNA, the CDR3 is TGCAGTGCTAGCGGCGGGAGAATCGCCCCCTCCTACGAGCAGTACTTC.

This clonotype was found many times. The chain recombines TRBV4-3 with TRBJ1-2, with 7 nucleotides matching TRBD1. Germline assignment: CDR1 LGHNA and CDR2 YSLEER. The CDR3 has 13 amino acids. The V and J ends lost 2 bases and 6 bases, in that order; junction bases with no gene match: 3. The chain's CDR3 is CASSQRQGDGYTF. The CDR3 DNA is TGCGCCAGCAGCCAACGACAGGGTGATGGCTACACCTTC.

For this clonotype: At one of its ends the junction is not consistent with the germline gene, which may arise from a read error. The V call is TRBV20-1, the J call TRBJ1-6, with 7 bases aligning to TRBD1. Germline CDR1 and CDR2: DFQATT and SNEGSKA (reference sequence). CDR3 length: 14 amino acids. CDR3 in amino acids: CSARETGYSSPLHF. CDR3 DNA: TGCAGTGCCCGCGAGACAGGGTATAGTTCACCCCTCCACTTT.

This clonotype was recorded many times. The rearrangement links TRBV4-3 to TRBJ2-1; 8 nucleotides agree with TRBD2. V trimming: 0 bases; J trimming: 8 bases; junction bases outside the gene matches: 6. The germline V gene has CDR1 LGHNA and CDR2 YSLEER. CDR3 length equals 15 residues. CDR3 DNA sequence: TGCGCCAGCAGCCAAGAGGGGAGCGGGAGTGATGAGCAGTTCTTC. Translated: CASSQEGSGSDEQFF.

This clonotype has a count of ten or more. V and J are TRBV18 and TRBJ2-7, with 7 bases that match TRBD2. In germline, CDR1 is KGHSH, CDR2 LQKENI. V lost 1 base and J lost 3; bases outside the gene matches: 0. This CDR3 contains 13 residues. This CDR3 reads CASSPRGGYEQYF. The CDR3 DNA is TGTGCCAGCTCACCACGCGGGGGCTACGAGCAGTACTTC.

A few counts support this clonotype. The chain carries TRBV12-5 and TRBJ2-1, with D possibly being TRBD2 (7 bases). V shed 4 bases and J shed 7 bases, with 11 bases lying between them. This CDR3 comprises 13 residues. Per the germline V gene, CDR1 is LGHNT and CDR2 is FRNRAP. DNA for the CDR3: TGTGCTAGTGGTTGGGGGGGGCTGAATGAGCAGTTCTTC. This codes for CASGWGGLNEQFF. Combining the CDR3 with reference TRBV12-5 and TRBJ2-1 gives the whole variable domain DARVTQTPRHKVTEMGQEVTMRCQPILGHNTVFWYRQTMMQGLELLAYFRNRAPLDDSGMPKDRFSAEMPDATLATLKIQPSEPRDSAVYFCASGWGGLNEQFFGPGTRLTVL.

CDR3 in amino acids: CSANNRGGSNEQYF. The CDR3 DNA sequence: TGCAGTGCTAACAACAGGGGAGGTTCCAACGAGCAGTACTTC. V is TRBV20-1 and J is TRBJ2-7; the D gene is possibly TRBD1 (7 bases). Trimming left V 4 bases short and J 5 bases short, with 18 bases between. CDR3 length: 14 residues. Looked up from germline, CDR1 is DFQATT and CDR2 is SNEGSKA (reference sequence).

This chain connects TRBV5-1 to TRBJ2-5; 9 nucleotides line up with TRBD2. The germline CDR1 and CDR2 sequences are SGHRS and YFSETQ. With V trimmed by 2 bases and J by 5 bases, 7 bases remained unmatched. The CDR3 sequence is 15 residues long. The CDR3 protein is CASSLVAGDGETQYF. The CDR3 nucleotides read TGCGCCAGCAGCTTAGTAGCGGGAGACGGGGAGACCCAGTACTTC. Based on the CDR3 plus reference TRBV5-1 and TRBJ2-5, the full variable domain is KAGVTQTPRYLIKTRGQQVTLSCSPISGHRSVSWYQQTPGQGLQFLFEYFSETQRNKGNFPGRFSGRQFSNSRSEMNVSTLELGDSALYLCASSLVAGDGETQYFGPGTRLLVL.

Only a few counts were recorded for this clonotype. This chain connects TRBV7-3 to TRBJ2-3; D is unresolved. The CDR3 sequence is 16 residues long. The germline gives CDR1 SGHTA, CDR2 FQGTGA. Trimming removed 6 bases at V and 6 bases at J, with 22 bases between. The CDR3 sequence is CASSPTHMLLPDTQYF. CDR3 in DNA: TGTGCCAGCAGTCCGACGCACATGCTACTCCCCGATACGCAGTATTTT.

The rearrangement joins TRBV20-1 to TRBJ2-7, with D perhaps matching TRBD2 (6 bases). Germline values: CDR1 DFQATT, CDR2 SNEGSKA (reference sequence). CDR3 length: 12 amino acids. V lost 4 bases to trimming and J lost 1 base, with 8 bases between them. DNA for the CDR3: TGCAGTGCTACGGGACTTTCCTACGAGCAGTACTTC. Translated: CSATGLSYEQYF.

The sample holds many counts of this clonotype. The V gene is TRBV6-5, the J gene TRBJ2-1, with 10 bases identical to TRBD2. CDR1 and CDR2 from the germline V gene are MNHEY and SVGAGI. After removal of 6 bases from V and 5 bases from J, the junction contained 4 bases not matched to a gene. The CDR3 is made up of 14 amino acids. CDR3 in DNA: TGTGCCAGCAGCCCCGGACTAGCGGACAATGAGCAGTTCTTC. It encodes CASSPGLADNEQFF.

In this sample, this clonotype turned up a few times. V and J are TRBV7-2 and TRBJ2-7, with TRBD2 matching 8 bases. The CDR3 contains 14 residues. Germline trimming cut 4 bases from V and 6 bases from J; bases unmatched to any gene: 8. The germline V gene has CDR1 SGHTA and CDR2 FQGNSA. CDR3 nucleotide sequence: TGTGCCAGCAGCTCGGGACTAGGGAAGTCCGAGCAGTACTTC. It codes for CASSSGLGKSEQYF.

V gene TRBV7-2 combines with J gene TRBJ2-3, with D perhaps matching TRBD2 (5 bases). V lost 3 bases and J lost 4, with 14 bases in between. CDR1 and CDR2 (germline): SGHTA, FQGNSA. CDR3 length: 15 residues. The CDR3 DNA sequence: TGTGCCAGCAGCTTTCGACGGGGTTACGCAGATACGCAGTATTTT. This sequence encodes CASSFRRGYADTQYF.

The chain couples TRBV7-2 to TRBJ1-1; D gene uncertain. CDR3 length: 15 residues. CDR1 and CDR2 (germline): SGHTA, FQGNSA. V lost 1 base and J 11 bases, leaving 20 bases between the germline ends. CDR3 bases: TGTGCCAGCAGCTTAGATCCTTCTGCGGCTCGCGAGGCTTTCTTT. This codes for CASSLDPSAAREAFF. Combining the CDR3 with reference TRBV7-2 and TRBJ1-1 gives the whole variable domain GAGVSQSPSNKVTEKGKDVELRCDPISGHTALYWYRQSLGQGLEFLIYFQGNSAPDKSGLPSDRFSAERTGGSVSTLTIQRTQQEDSAVYLCASSLDPSAAREAFFGQGTRLTVV.

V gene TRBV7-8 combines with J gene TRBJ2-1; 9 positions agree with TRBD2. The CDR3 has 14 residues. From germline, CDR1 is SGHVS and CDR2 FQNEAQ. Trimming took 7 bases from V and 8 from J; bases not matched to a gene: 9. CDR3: CASTQRVAGDEQFF. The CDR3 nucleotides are TGTGCCAGCACCCAACGGGTAGCGGGAGATGAGCAGTTCTTC.

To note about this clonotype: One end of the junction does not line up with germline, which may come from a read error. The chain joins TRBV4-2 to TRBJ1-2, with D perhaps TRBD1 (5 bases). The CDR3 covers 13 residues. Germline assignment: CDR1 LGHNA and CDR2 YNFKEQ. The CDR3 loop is CAISPGDRYGYTF. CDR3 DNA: TGTGCCATCAGCCCCGGGGACCGCTATGGCTACACCTTC.